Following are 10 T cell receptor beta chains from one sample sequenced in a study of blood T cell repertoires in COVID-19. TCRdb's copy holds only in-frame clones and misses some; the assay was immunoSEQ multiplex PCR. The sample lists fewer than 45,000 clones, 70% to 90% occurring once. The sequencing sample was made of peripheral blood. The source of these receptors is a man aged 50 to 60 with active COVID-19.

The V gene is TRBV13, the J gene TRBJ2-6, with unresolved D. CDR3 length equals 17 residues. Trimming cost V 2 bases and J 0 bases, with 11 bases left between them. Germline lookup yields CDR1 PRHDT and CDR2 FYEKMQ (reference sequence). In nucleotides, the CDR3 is TGTGCCAGCAGCTTAACCAGGCAAAGCTCTGGGGCCAACGTCCTGACTTTC. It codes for CASSLTRQSSGANVLTF.

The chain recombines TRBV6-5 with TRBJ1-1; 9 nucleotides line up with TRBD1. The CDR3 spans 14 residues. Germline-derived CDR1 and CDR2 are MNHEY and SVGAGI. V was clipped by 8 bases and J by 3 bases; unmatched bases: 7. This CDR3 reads CASRRDRGDTEAFF. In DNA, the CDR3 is TGTGCCAGCCGTAGAGACAGGGGGGACACTGAAGCTTTCTTT.

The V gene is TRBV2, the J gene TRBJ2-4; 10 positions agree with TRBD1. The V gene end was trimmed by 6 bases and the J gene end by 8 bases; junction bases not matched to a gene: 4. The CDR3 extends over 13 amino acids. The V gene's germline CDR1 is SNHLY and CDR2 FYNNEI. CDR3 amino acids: CASRGTGVDIQYF. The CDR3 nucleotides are TGTGCCAGCAGGGGGACAGGGGTAGACATTCAGTACTTC.

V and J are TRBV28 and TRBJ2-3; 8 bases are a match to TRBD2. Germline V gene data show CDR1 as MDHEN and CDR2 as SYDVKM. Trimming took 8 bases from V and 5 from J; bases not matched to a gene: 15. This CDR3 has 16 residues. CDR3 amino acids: CASSETGGRVIDTQYF. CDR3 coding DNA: TGTGCCAGCTCCGAGACGGGGGGGAGGGTCATAGATACGCAGTATTTT.

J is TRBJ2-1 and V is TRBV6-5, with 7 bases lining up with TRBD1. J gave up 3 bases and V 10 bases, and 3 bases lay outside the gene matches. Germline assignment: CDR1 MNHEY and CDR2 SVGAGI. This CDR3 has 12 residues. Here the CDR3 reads CATGTVYNEQFF. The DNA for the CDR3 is TGTGCCACCGGGACAGTCTACAATGAGCAGTTCTTC.

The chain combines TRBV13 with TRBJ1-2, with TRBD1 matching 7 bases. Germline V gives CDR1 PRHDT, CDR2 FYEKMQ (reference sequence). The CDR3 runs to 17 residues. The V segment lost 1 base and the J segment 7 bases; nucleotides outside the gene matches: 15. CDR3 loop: CASSLEHRQGGISGYTF. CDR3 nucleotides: TGTGCCAGCAGCTTAGAACATCGACAGGGAGGTATATCTGGCTACACCTTC.

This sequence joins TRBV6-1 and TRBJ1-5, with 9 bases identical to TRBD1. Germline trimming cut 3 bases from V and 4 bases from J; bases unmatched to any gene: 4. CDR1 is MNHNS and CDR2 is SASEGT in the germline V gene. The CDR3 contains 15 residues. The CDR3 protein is CASSDPDRGNQPQHF. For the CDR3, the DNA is TGTGCCAGCAGTGATCCGGACAGGGGTAATCAGCCCCAGCATTTT.

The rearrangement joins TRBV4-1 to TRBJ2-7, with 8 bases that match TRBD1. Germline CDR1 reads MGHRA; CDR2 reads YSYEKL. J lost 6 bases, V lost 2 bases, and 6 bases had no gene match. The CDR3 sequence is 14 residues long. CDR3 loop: CASSQPTGGREQYF. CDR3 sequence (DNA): TGCGCCAGCAGCCAACCCACAGGGGGGCGCGAGCAGTACTTC.

The CDR3 nucleotides are TGTGCCAGTAGTAACCGGGACACTTCCTTGGCTAGCAATCAGCCCCAGCATTTT. This translates into CASSNRDTSLASNQPQHF. The chain employs TRBV19 and TRBJ1-5; the D gene is possibly TRBD1 (6 bases). The CDR3 extends over 18 amino acids. V shed 4 bases and J shed 0 bases, with 19 bases lying between them. Germline values: CDR1 LNHDA, CDR2 SQIVND (reference sequence).

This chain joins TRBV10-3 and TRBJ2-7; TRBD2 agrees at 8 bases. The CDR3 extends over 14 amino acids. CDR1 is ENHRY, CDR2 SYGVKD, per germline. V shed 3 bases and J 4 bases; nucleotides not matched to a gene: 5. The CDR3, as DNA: TGTGCCATCAGTGACGCGGGGGGAGCGTACGAGCAGTACTTC. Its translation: CAISDAGGAYEQYF.